This T cell receptor beta chain was captured by sequencing in a study of shared clonotypes between healthy human individuals (dated by TCRdb to 2018 to 2020). Some background on the complete study: Two women and a few men aged 18 to 49 years were included in the cohort. For each donor, CD4 naive and CD4 memory were each run on three plates, CD8 naive on two plates, and CD8 memory on one plate. The study deeply sequenced blood TCR repertoires of several healthy adults to estimate repertoire size and the extent of clonotype sharing between individuals. To increase sequencing depth and limit assay-specific biases, TCR repertoire library preparation and sequencing were carried out by different laboratories using diverse techniques. Between about 0.94 and 8.9 billion PBMCs per donor were obtained by leukapheresis.

The donors were healthy, HIV-negative adults with no recently reported acute infections or vaccinations. Only Caucasian adults living in Nashville, Tennessee, USA were represented among the donors. CD8 memory samples were composed of magnetically selected CD45RO+ cells combined with CCR7-negative CD45RA+ effector memory (TemRA) cells. Blood was obtained by leukapheresis, after which PBMCs were separated by Ficoll-Histopaque density gradient centrifugation and cryopreserved in liquid nitrogen vapor phase. Analytical flow cytometry was used to check the purity and quantity of every magnetically sorted T cell population. Genomic DNA was isolated from each sorted fraction and quantified by UV absorbance on a Nanodrop 2000c. The germline V gene encodes CDR1 MNHNY and CDR2 SVGAGI (reference sequence). V is clipped by 0 bases and J by 1 base, and the sequence between their germline boundaries is 9 bases long. The CDR3 runs 15 amino acids, cysteine and phenylalanine included. Only the CDR3 DNA is retained, 45 bases long and in frame from the first base.

Here is what the overall study found, with its caveats: Pairwise subsampling indicated that sequencing depth was expected to affect the degree of clonotype sharing among donors. When a handful of donors were compared, the shared fraction of clonotypes was about 5% for naive CD4, approximately 3.3% for naive CD8, roughly 2.5% for memory CD4, and 0.4% for memory CD8. The small number of donors limited the genetic and exposure-history diversity represented. Incomplete sequencing was indicated by rarefaction of sorted-subset datasets, despite the large sequencing depth. Estimated clonotype richness was generally larger for naive than for memory subsets. Sampling was limited to blood, and TCR repertoires in tissue likely differ from TCR repertoires in blood. Compared with non-shared clonotypes, clonotypes shared by all four sorted-subset donors had higher generation probabilities.

Using the deep immunoSEQ assay, multiplex PCR amplified TCR CDR3 regions from genomic DNA. Genomic DNA extracted from each cell subset was distributed evenly over all wells of several immunoSEQ 96-well plates, and each plate served as one replicate. For sorted subsets, each replicate PCR was loaded with 150 to 250 ng genomic DNA, equivalent to 25,000 to 35,000 T cell genomes. Purified libraries were quantified with a Qubit 3.0 fluorometer, sized on a Bioanalyzer 2100, and re-quantified with the KAPA Library Quantification kit. Each immunoSEQ 96-well plate was sequenced on its own single-read 150-cycle Illumina NextSeq 550 flow cell. The paper's processing steps were these. Because the immunoSEQ output held only junctional sequences and lacked quality scores, the filtering could not match the filtering applied to full-length reads. To assign V/J genes and CDR3, sequences were annotated using PyIR, a Python wrapper for IgBLAST v1.9, with IMGT germline references. Reads were filtered out if the reads had weak V/J assignments (E-value above 1e-6), no CDR3, stop codons, out-of-frame junctions, or ambiguous translated residues. V3J clonotypes were defined by identical inferred V gene, J gene, and CDR3 amino acid sequence. Percentage overlap between repertoires was calculated by dividing the number of shared unique clonotypes by the size of the smaller repertoire. RTK rarefaction, the Chao1 estimator, and Recon v2.1 estimates of unobserved clonotypes were used to assess repertoire richness. Generation probabilities for all TCRbeta clonotypes obtained by the gDNA method from a handful of donors were computed using OLGA. This immuneACCESS table, as held by TCRdb, lists in-frame sequences with V and J called but not all clones. Of the missing ones, under half trace to an unresolved V gene in checked studies; the others have no known cause. V, J and clone size are taken as reported in that table, and D and trimming were inferred from the DNA itself. This sample has approximately 100,000 clones in its table, and roughly two thirds of those were observed once. The ten largest account for about 42% of the sample.

Turning to this clone: It lacks a known antigen. Per-nucleotide qualities are absent, and no much larger clonotype sits a single base away.

The sequencing input was memory CD8+ T cells sorted from blood. The label giving this sample's cell subset or site can be read as: CD45RO+ cells pooled with CCR7-negative TemRA cells. The clonotype originates from a man between 25 and 39 years old in good health. The chain couples TRBV6-6 to TRBJ2-5; the D gene is not confidently resolved. The bases are TGTGCCAGCAGTTACTCGCTGGGTAGCCAAGAGACCCAGTACTTC. Its amino acids are CASSYSLGSQETQYF.